The present entry profiles one TCR beta chain with its context. What it binds is not known. This sample was included in a study of T cells expressing NK-cell markers. Study overall: The TCR beta repertoires originated in sorted CD3+CD56+NKG2C+, CD3+CD56+NKG2C- and CD3+CD56-NKG2C+ T cells. Most of the eight sequenced donors tested HCMV-seropositive; one tested seronegative.

The CDR3 consists of 15 residues. Germline CDR1 reads SQVTM; CDR2 reads ANQGSEA. A 5'RACE template switching approach incorporating UMIs was used to make TCR beta cDNA. Reprocessing the 5' RACE reads, TCRdb reports a single entry for every CDR3 protein and omits DNA. This sample contains approximately 150,000 distinct CDR3 sequences. Study-wide findings and caveats: Six of the donors carried dominant NKG2C+ clonotypes that took up roughly 1.0-8% of their CD8+ T cells.

This sequence originates from a woman between 18 and 75 years old in good health. The chain uses TRBV29-1 and TRBJ2-1; absent DNA, TCRdb's TRBD1 call cannot be checked. Sequenced input: blood T cells: a sorted CD56 or NKG2C T cell subset, CD4+ or CD8+ T cells, or bulk PBMC T cells (not recorded which). The chain's CDR3 is CSVETGTGRLNEQFF.